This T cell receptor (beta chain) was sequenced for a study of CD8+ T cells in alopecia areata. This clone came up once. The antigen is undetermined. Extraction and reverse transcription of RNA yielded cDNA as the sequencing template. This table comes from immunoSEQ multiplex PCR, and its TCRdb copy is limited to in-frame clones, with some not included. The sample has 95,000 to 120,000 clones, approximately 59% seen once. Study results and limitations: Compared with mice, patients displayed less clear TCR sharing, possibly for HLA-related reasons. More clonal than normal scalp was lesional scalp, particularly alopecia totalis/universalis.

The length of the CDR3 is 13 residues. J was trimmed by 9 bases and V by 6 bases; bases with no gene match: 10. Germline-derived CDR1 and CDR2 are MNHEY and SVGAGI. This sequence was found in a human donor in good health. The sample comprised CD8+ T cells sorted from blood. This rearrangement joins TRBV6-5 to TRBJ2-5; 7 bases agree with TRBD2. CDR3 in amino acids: CASSPGAGVAQYF. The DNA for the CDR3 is TGTGCCAGCAGCCCTGGGGCGGGGGTGGCCCAGTACTTC.